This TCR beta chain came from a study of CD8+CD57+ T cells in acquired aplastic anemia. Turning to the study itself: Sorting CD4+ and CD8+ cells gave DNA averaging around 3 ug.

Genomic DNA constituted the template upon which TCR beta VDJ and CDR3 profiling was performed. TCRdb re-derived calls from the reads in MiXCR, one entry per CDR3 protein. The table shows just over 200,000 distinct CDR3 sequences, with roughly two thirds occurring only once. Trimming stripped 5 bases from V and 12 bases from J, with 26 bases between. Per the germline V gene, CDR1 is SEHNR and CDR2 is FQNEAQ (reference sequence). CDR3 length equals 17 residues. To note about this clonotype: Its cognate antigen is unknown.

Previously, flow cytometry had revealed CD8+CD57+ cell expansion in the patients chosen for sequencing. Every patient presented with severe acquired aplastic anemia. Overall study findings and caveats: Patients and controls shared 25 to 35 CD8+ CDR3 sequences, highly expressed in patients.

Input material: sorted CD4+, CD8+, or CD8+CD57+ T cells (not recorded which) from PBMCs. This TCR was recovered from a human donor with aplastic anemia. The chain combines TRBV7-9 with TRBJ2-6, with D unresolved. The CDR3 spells CASSRSESQDVAPVLTF. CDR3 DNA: TGTGCCAGCAGCCGATCGGAAAGTCAGGACGTTGCCCCCGTCCTGACTTTC.